This TCR beta chain was sequenced in a study of CD8+CD57+ T cells in acquired aplastic anemia. TCR beta VDJ and CDR3 profiling used genomic DNA as template. Using its own MiXCR run on the reads, TCRdb lists one record per CDR3 protein. Of around 170,000 distinct CDR3 sequences in the sample, roughly 50% were seen once. For sequencing, patients were chosen who had shown expansion of CD8+CD57+ cells by flow cytometry. As a group, the patients uniformly had severe acquired aplastic anemia. This clonotype has only a few counts. This sequence may be a read error, since a much larger clone differs from it by one base. The specimen was sorted CD4+, CD8+, or CD8+CD57+ T cells (not recorded which) from PBMCs. This TCR was recovered from a human donor with aplastic anemia.

The DNA for the CDR3 is TGTGCCAGCAGTTTAACGCAGGGAGGACTCTATGGCTACATCTTC. Translated, it gives CASSLTQGGLYGYIF. The chain has TRBV25-1 and TRBJ1-2; D is perhaps TRBD1 (5 bases). This CDR3 spans 15 amino acids. Germline CDR1 and CDR2: MGHDK and SYGVNS.